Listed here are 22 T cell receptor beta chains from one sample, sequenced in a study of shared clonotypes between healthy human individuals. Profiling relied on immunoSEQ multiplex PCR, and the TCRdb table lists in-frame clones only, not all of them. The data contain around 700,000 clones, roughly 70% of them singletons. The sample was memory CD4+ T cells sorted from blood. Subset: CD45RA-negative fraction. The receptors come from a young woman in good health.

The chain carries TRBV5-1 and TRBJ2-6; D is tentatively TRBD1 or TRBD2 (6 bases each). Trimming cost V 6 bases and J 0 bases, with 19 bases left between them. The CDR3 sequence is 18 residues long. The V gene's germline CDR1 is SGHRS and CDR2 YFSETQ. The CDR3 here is CASTSHGGGSSGANVLTF. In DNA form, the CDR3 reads TGCGCCAGCACCTCCCACGGAGGGGGGAGCTCTGGGGCCAACGTCCTGACTTTC.

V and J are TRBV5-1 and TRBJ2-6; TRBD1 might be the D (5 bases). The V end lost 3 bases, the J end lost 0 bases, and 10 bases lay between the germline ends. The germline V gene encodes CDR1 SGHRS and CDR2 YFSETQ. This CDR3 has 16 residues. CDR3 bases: TGCGCCAGCAGCTCAGGGATAAACTCTGGGGCCAACGTCCTGACTTTC. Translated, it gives CASSSGINSGANVLTF.

CDR3 in DNA: TGCGCCAGCAGCGCCGGACTAGCGGAGATAGAGACCCAGTACTTC. It codes for CASSAGLAEIETQYF. The gene calls are TRBV5-1 and TRBJ2-5; 10 bases are shared with TRBD2. There are 15 residues in the CDR3. Per germline, CDR1 SGHRS and CDR2 YFSETQ. V shed 4 bases and J 4 bases; nucleotides not matched to a gene: 7.

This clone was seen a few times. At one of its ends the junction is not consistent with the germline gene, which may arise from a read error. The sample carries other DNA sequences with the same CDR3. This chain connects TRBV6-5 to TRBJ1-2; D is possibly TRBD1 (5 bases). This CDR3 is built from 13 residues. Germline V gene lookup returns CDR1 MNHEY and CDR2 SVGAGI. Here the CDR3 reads CASSYGTNYGYTF. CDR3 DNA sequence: TGTGCCAGCAGTTACGGGACGAACTACGGCTACACCTTC.

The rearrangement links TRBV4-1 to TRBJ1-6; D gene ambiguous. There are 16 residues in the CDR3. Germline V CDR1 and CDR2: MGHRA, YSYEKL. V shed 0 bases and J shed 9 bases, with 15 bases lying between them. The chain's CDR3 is CASSQDRIGSSSPLHF. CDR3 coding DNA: TGCGCCAGCAGCCAAGATAGGATCGGGTCCAGTTCACCCCTCCACTTT.

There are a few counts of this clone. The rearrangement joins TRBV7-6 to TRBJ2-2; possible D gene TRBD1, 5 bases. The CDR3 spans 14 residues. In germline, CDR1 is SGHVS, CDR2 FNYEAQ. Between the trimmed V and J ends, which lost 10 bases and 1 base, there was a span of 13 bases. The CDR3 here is CATQGWGNTGELFF. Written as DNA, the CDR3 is TGTGCCACCCAGGGTTGGGGGAACACCGGGGAGCTGTTTTTT.

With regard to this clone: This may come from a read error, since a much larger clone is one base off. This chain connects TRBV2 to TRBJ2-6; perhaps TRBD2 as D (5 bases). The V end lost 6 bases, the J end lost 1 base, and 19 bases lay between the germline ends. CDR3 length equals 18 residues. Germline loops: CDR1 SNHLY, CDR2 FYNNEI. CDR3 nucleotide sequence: TGTGCCAGCAGCCAAAACAGTCACGGGGAATCTGGGGCCAACGTCCTGACTTTC. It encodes CASSQNSHGESGANVLTF.

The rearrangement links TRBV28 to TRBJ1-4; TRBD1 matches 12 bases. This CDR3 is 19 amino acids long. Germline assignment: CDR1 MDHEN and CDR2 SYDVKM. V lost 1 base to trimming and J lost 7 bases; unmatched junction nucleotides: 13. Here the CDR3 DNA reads TGTGCCAGCAGTTTATTCAGGCCGGGACAGGGGGCCGTAGGTGAAAAACTGTTTTTT. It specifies CASSLFRPGQGAVGEKLFF.

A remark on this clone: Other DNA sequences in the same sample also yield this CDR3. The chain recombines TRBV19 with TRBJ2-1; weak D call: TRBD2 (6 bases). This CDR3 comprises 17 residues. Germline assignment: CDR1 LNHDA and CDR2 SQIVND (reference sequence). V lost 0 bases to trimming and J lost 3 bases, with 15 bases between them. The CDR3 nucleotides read TGTGCCAGTAGTATAGACACCGGGACTGGGGGCTACAATGAGCAGTTCTTC. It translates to CASSIDTGTGGYNEQFF.

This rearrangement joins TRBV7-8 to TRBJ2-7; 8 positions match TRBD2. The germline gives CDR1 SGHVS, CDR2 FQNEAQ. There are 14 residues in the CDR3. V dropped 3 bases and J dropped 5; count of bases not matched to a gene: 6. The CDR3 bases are TGTGCCAGCAGCTTCGGGACTAGTCGCGACGAGCAGTACTTC. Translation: CASSFGTSRDEQYF.

CDR3 sequence (DNA): TGTGCCAGCAGTGACCCACTAGGAGGCACCTACGAGCAGTACTTC. Protein: CASSDPLGGTYEQYF. The V gene is TRBV2, the J gene TRBJ2-7; possible D gene TRBD2, 5 bases. Trimming removed 3 bases at V and 2 bases at J, with 14 bases between. The CDR3 totals 15 residues. Germline CDR1 SNHLY, CDR2 FYNNEI.

The CDR3 DNA sequence: TGTGCCAGCAGTTTTCCCCCCTGGGAGACCCAGTACTTC. This gives the protein CASSFPPWETQYF. The J gene is TRBJ2-5, the V gene TRBV11-2, with unresolved D. V lost 6 bases to trimming and J lost 5 bases, with 13 bases between them. The CDR3 has 13 residues. Germline CDR1 is SGHAT and CDR2 is FQNNGV.

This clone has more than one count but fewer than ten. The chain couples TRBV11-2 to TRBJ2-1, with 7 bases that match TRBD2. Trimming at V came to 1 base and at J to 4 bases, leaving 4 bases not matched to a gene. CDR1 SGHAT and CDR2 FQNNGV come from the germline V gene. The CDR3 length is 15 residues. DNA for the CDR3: TGTGCCAGCAGCTTAGCGTCTAGCGGTTACAATGAGCAGTTCTTC. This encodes CASSLASSGYNEQFF.

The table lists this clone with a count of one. The CDR3 is CASNGGGTVTEAFF. The CDR3 DNA follows: TGTGCCAGCAATGGCGGAGGGACAGTCACTGAAGCTTTCTTT. The chain combines TRBV28 with TRBJ1-1, with 7 bases matching TRBD1. The CDR3 is 14 residues long. The V and J ends lost 7 bases and 4 bases, in that order; junction bases with no gene match: 9. Germline V gene data show CDR1 as MDHEN and CDR2 as SYDVKM.

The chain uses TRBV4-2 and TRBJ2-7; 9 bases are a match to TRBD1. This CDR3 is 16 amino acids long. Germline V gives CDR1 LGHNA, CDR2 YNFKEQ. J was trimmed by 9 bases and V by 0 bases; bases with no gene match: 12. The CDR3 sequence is CASSQEQTDRGRLQYF. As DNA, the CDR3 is TGTGCCAGCAGCCAAGAACAAACGGACAGGGGAAGATTGCAGTACTTC.

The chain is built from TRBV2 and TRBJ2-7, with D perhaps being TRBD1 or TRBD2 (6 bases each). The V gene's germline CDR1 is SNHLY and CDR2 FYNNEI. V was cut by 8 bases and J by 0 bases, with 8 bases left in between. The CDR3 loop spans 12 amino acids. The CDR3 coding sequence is TGTGCCAGCGAGGGGGGCTCCTACGAGCAGTACTTC. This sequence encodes CASEGGSYEQYF.

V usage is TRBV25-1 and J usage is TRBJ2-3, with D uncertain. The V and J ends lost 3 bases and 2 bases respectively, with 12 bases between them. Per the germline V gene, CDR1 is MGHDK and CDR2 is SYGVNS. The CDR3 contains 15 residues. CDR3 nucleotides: TGTGCCAGCAGTGATTTGGTGCACCACACAGATACGCAGTATTTT. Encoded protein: CASSDLVHHTDTQYF.

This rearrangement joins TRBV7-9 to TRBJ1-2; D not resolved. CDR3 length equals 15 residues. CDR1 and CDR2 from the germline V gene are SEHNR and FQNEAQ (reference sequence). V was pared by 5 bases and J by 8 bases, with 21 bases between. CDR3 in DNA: TGTGCCAGCAGCGAACCCGGGAGCACGGTTAGAGGCTACACCTTC. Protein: CASSEPGSTVRGYTF.

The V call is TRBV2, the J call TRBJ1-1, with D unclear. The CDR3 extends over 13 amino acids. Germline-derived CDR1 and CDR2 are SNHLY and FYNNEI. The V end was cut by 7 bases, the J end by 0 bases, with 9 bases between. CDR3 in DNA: TGTGCCAGCAAGGGCGAGATGAACACTGAAGCTTTCTTT. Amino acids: CASKGEMNTEAFF.

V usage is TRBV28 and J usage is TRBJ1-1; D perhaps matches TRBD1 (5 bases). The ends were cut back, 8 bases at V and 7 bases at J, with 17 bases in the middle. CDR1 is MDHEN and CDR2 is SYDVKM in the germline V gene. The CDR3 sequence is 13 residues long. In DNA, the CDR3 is TGTGCCAGCCTTTGGGGCGGGAGGGGTGAAGCTTTCTTT. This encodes CASLWGGRGEAFF.

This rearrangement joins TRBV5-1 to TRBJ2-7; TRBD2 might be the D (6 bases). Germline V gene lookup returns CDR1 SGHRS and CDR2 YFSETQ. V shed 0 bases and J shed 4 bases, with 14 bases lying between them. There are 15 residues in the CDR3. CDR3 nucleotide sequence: TGCGCCAGCAGCTTGGCCGGAGGGGCGGAGTACGAGCAGTACTTC. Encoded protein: CASSLAGGAEYEQYF.

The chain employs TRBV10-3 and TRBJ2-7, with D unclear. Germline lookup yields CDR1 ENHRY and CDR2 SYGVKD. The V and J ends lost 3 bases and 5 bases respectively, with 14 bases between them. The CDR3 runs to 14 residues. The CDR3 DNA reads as TGTGCCATCAGTGACTTTTATAGACCTGACGAGCAGTACTTC. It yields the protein CAISDFYRPDEQYF.